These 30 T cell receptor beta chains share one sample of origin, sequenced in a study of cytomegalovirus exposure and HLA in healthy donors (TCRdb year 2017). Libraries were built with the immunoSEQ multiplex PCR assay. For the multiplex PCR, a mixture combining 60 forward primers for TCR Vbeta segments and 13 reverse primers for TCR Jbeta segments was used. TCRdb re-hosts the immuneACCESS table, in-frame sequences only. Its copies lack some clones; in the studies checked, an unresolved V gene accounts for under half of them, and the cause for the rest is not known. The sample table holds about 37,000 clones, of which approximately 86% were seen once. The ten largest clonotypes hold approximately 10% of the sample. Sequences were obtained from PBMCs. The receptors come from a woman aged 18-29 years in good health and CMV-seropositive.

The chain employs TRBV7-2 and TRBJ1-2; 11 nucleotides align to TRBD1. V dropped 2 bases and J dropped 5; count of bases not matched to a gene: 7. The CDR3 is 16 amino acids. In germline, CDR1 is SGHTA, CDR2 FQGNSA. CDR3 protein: CASSLLRTGGDYGYTF. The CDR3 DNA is TGTGCCAGCAGCTTACTCCGGACAGGGGGCGATTATGGCTACACCTTC.

CDR3 nucleotide sequence: TGTGCCAGTAGCGGCGGGGGGGCCATTTTCACAGATACGCAGTATTTT. Encoded protein: CASSGGGAIFTDTQYF. The chain carries TRBV19 and TRBJ2-3, with 9 bases aligning to TRBD2. J lost 2 bases, V lost 6 bases, and 9 bases had no gene match. The CDR3 spans 16 residues. CDR1 and CDR2 (germline): LNHDA, SQIVND (reference sequence). Full variable domain (remainder filled in from reference TRBV19 and TRBJ2-3): DGGITQSPKYLFRKEGQNVTLSCEQNLNHDAMYWYRQDPGQGLRLIYYSQIVNDFQKGDIAEGYSVSREKKESFPLTVTSAQKNPTAFYLCASSGGGAIFTDTQYFGPGTRLTVL.

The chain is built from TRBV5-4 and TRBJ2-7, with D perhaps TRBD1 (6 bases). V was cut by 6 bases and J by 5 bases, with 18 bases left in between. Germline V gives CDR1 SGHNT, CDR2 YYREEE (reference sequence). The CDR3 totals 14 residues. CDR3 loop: CASTSMGAGHEQYF. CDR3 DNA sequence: TGTGCCAGCACCTCGATGGGGGCAGGCCACGAGCAGTACTTC.

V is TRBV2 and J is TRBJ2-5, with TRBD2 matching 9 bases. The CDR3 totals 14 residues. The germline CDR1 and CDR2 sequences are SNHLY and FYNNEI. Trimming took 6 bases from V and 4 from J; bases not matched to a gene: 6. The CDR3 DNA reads TGTGCCAGCAGGGGCGGGGGGGCGGGAGAGACCCAGTACTTC. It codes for CASRGGGAGETQYF.

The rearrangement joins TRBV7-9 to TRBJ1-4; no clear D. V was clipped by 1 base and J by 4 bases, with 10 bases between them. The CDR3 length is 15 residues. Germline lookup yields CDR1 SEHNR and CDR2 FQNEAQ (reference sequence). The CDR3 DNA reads TGTGCCAGCAGCTTAGTTGTGTCTTTTAATGAAAAACTGTTTTTT. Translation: CASSLVVSFNEKLFF. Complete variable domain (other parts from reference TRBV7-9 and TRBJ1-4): DTGVSQNPRHKITKRGQNVTFRCDPISEHNRLYWYRQTLGQGPEFLTYFQNEAQLEKSRLLSDRFSAERPKGSFSTLEIQRTEQGDSAMYLCASSLVVSFNEKLFFGSGTQLSVL.

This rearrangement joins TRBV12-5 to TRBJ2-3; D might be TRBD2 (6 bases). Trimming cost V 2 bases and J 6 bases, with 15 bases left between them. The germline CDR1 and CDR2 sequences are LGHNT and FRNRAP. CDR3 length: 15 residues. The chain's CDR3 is CASGLSSERLDTQYF. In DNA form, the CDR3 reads TGTGCTAGTGGTTTGTCTAGCGAAAGGTTGGATACGCAGTATTTT.

The CDR3 DNA follows: TGTGCCAGCAGCAAAGAATTGGGGGGACTCGTGGAGCAGTTCTTC. Translated: CASSKELGGLVEQFF. The chain employs TRBV7-9 and TRBJ2-1; weak D call: TRBD2 (6 bases). The CDR3 covers 15 residues. Per the germline V gene, CDR1 is SEHNR and CDR2 is FQNEAQ (reference sequence). V was shortened by 5 bases and J by 10 bases, with 21 bases between the two germline ends.

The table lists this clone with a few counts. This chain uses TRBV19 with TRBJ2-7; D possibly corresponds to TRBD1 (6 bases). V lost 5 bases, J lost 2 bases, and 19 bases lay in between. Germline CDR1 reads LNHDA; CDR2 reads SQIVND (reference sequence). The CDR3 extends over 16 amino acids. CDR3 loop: CASSPVSGHPAYEQYF. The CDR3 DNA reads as TGTGCCAGTAGTCCAGTTTCGGGACACCCGGCCTACGAGCAGTACTTC.

The CDR3 bases are TGTGCCAGCAGCGACAATGGCGGGGCCGCTCTAGAGCAGTACTTC. This translates into CASSDNGGAALEQYF. The chain employs TRBV13 and TRBJ2-5, with D perhaps matching TRBD2 (6 bases). The CDR3 has 15 residues. Trimming shortened V by 5 bases and J by 11 bases, and 24 bases separated the two germline ends. Germline V gene data show CDR1 as PRHDT and CDR2 as FYEKMQ (reference sequence).

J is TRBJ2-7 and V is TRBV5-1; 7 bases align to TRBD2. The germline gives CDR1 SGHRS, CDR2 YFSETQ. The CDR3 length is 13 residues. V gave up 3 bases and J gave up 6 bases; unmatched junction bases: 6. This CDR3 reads CASSSNGEGEQYF. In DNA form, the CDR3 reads TGCGCCAGCAGCTCAAACGGGGAGGGCGAGCAGTACTTC.

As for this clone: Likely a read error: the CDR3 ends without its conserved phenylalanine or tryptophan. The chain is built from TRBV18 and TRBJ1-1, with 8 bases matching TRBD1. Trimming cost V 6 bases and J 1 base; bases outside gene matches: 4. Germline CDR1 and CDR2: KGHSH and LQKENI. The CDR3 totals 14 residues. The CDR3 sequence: CASSSQGGNTEAFL. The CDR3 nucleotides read TGTGCCAGCTCGTCACAGGGGGGGAACACTGAAGCTTTCCTT.

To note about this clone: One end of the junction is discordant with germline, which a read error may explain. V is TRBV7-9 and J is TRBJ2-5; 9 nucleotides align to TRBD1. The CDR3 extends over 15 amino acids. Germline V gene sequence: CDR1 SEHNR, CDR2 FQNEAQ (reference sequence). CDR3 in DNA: TGTTCCAGCAGTTGGGGACAGGGTCTTGGGGAGACCCAGTACTTC. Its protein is CSSSWGQGLGETQYF.

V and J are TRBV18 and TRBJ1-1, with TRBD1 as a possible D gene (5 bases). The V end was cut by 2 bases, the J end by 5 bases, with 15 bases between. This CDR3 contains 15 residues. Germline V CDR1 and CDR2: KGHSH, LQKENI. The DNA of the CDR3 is TGTGCCAGCTCACCAACAGTGGGGGGAGAGACTGAAGCTTTCTTT. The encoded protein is CASSPTVGGETEAFF.

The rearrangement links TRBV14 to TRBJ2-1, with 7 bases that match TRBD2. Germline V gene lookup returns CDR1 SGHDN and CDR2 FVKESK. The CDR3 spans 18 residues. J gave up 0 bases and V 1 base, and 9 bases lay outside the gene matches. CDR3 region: CASSQGLAASFSYNEQFF. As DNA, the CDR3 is TGTGCCAGCAGCCAAGGTCTAGCGGCTTCCTTCTCCTACAATGAGCAGTTCTTC.

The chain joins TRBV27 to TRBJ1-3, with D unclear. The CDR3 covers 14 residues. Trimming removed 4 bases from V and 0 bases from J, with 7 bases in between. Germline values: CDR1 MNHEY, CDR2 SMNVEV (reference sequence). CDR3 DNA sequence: TGTGCCAGCAGTTCGCGGGGCTCTGGAAACACCATATATTTT. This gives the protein CASSSRGSGNTIYF.

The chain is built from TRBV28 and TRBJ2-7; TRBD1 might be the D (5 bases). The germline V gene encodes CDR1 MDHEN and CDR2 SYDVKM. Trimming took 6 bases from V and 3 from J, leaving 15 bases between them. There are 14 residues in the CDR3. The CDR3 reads CASRTQGSGYEQYF. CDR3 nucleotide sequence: TGTGCCAGCAGGACCCAGGGAAGTGGCTACGAGCAGTACTTC.

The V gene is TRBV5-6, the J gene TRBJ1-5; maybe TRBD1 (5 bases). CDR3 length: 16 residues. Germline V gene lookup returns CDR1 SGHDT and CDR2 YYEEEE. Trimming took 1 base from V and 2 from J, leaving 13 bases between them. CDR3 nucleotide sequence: TGTGCCAGCAGCTTGCGCAGGGCCAGTGGCAATCAGCCCCAGCATTTT. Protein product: CASSLRRASGNQPQHF.

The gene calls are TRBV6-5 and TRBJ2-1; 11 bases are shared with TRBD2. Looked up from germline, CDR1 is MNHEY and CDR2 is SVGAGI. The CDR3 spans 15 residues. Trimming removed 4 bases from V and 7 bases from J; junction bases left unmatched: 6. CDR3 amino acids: CASSSSGRPGNEQFF. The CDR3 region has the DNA TGTGCCAGCAGTTCTAGCGGGAGGCCGGGGAATGAGCAGTTCTTC.

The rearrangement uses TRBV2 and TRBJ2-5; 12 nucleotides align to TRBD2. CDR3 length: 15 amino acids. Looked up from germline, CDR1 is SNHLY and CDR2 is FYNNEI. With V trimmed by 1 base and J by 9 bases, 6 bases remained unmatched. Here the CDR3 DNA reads TGTGCCAGCAGTGAAGTGCTAGCGGGAGGGGGGCCCCAGTACTTC. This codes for CASSEVLAGGGPQYF.

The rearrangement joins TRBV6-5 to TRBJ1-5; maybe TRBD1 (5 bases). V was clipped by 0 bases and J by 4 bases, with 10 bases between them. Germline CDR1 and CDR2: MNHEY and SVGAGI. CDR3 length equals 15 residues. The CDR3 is CASSYSVAGNQPQHF. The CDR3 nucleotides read TGTGCCAGCAGTTACTCAGTGGCAGGGAATCAGCCCCAGCATTTT.

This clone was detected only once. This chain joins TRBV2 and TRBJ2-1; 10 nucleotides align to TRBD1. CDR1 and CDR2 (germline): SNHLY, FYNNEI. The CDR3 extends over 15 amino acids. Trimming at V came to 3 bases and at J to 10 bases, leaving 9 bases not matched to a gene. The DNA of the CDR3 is TGTGCCAGCAGTGAGTCCCGGGACAGGGGACACGAGCAGTTCTTC. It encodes CASSESRDRGHEQFF. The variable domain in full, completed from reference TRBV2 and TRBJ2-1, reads EPEVTQTPSHQVTQMGQEVILRCVPISNHLYFYWYRQILGQKVEFLVSFYNNEISEKSEIFDDQFSVERPDGSNFTLKIRSTKLEDSAMYFCASSESRDRGHEQFFGPGTRLTVL.

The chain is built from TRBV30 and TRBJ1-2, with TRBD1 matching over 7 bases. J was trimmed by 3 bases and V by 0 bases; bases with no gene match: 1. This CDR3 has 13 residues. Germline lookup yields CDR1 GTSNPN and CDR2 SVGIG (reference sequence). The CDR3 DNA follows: TGTGCCTGGAGTGTAGGGGGCGACTATGGCTACACCTTC. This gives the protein CAWSVGGDYGYTF.

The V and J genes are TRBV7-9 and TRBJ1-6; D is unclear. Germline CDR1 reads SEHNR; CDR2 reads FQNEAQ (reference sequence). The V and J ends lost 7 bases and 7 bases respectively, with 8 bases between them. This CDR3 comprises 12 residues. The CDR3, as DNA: TGTGCCAGCACTAGACCGAATTCACCCCTCCACTTT. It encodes CASTRPNSPLHF.

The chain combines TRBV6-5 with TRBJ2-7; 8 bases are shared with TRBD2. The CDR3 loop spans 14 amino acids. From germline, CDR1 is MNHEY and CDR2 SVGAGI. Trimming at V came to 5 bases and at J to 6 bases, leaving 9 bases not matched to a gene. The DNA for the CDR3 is TGTGCCAGCAGTCCCCGGACTAGCCGCGGCGAGCAGTACTTC. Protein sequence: CASSPRTSRGEQYF.

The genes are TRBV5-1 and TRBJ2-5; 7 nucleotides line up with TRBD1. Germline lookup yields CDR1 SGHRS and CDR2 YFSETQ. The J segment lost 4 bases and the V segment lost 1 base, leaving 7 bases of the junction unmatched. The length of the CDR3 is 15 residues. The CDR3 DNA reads TGCGCCAGCAGCTTGCAAACAGGGGATCGAGAGACCCAGTACTTC. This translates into CASSLQTGDRETQYF. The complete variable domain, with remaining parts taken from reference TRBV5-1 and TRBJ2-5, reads KAGVTQTPRYLIKTRGQQVTLSCSPISGHRSVSWYQQTPGQGLQFLFEYFSETQRNKGNFPGRFSGRQFSNSRSEMNVSTLELGDSALYLCASSLQTGDRETQYFGPGTRLLVL.

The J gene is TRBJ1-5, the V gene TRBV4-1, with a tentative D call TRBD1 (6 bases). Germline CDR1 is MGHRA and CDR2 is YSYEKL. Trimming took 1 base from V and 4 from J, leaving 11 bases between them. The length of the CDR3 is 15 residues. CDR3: CASSQVGQLNQPQHF. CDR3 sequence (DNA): TGCGCCAGCAGCCAAGTCGGACAGTTGAATCAGCCCCAGCATTTT.

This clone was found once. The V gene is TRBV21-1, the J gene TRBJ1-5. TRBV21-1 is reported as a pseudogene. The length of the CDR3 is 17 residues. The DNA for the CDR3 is TGTGCCACGCTCAGAGGACGGAGGGCGCGCAGGAATCAGCCCCAGCATTTT. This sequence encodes CATLRGRRARRNQPQHF.

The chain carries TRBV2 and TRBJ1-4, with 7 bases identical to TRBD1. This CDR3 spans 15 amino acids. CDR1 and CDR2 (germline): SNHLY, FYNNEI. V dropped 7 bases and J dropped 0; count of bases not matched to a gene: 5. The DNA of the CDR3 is TGTGCCAGCAAGAGGGACAGCTCAACTAATGAAAAACTGTTTTTT. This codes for CASKRDSSTNEKLFF.

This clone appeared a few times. This CDR3 reads CASSLGLETQYF. The DNA for the CDR3 is TGCGCCAGCAGCTTGGGGCTGGAGACCCAGTACTTC. The V call is TRBV5-1, the J call TRBJ2-5; no definite D call. V dropped 0 bases and J dropped 5 bases, with 5 bases sitting between them. CDR3 length: 12 amino acids. CDR1 is SGHRS, CDR2 YFSETQ, per germline. Variable domain in full (rest from reference TRBV5-1 and TRBJ2-5): KAGVTQTPRYLIKTRGQQVTLSCSPISGHRSVSWYQQTPGQGLQFLFEYFSETQRNKGNFPGRFSGRQFSNSRSEMNVSTLELGDSALYLCASSLGLETQYFGPGTRLLVL.

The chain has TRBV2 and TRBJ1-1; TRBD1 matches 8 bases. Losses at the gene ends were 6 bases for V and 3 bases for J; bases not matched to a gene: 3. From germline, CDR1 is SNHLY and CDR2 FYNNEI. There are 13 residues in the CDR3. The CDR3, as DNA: TGTGCCAGCAGCGTACAGGGGGACACTGAAGCTTTCTTT. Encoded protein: CASSVQGDTEAFF.